This T cell receptor beta chain was observed in a study of Ad26.COV2.S vaccination and SARS-CoV-2 variants. V was pared by 6 bases and J by 3 bases, with 17 bases between. Germline CDR1 is PRHDT and CDR2 is FYEKMQ (reference sequence). The CDR3 runs to 15 residues. Indicated treatment: 19 received Ad26.COV2.S at low or high dose, single or two shots; about 5 received placebo; per-sample allocation not given. At day 63 after the first vaccine or placebo injection, samples were drawn. Clones were sequenced by immunoSEQ multiplex PCR, and TCRdb holds only the in-frame ones, with some missing. The sample yields 510,000 or so clones, about 83% seen once. As to this clone: Antigen specificity is unknown.

Notes on the study in general: Comparability of non-spike TCR breadth was observed across vaccine and placebo recipients.

This chain connects TRBV13 to TRBJ1-1; weak D call: TRBD1 (5 bases). This TCR was sampled from a person between 18 and 59 years old who received the Ad26.COV2.S COVID-19 vaccine or a placebo. Sequenced material: peripheral blood, taken in a trial of Ad26.COV2.S vaccine versus placebo. In nucleotides, the CDR3 is TGTGCCAGCAGGAAATGGGGGTTTTCGGACACTGAAGCTTTCTTT. Protein product: CASRKWGFSDTEAFF.